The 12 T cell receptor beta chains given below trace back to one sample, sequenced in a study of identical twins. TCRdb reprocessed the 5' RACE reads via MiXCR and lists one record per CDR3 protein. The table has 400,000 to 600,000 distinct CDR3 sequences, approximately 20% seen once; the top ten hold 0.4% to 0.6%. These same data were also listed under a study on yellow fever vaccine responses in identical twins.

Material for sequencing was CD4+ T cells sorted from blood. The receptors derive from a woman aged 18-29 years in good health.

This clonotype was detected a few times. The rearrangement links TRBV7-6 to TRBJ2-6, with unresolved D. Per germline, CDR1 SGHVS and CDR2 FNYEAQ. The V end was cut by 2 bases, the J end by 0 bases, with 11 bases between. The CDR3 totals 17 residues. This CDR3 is CASSLSVGPSGANVLTF. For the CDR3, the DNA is TGTGCCAGCAGCTTATCAGTCGGTCCCTCTGGGGCCAACGTCCTGACTTTC.

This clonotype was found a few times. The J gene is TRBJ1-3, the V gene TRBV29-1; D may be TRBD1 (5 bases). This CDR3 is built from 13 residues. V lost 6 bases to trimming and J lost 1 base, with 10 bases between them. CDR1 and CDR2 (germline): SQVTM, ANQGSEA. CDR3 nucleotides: TGCAGCGTGGATGACAGTTCTGGAAACACCATATATTTT. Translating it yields CSVDDSSGNTIYF.

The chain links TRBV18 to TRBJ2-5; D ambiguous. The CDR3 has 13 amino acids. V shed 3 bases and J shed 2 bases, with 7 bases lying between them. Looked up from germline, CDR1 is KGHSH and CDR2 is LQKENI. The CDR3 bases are TGTGCCAGCTCACCTGGCATACAAGAGACCCAGTACTTC. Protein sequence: CASSPGIQETQYF.

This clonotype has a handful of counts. The CDR3 nucleotides read TGTGCCACCAGGGTTGATAGCTACAATGAGCAGTTCTTC. Translated, it gives CATRVDSYNEQFF. The chain couples TRBV2 to TRBJ2-1; weak D call: TRBD1 (5 bases). Trimming shortened V by 10 bases and J by 3 bases, and 13 bases separated the two germline ends. The V gene's germline CDR1 is SNHLY and CDR2 FYNNEI. The CDR3 contains 13 residues.

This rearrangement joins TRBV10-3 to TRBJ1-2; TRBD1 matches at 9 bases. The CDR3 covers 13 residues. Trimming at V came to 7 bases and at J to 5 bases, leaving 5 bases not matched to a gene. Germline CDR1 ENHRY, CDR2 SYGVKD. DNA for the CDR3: TGTGCCATCACTACGGACAGGGGATATGGCTACACCTTC. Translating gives CAITTDRGYGYTF.

The CDR3 bases are TGTGCCAGCAGTTTCCAGGACAGGCGACTCTACAATGAGCAGTTCTTC. This translates into CASSFQDRRLYNEQFF. This sequence joins TRBV28 and TRBJ2-1, with 7 bases identical to TRBD1. The germline CDR1 and CDR2 sequences are MDHEN and SYDVKM. This CDR3 has 16 residues. V was pared by 3 bases and J by 3 bases, with 8 bases of the junction left unmatched. The full variable domain, in which reference TRBV28 and TRBJ2-1 provide the parts outside the CDR3, is DVKVTQSSRYLVKRTGEKVFLECVQDMDHENMFWYRQDPGLGLRLIYFSYDVKMKEKGDIPEGYSVSREKKERFSLILESASTNQTSMYLCASSFQDRRLYNEQFFGPGTRLTVL.

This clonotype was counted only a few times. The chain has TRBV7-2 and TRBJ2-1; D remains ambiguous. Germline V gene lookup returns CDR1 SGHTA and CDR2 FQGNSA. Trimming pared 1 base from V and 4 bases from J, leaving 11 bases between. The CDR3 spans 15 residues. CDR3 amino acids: CASSLGLQFYNEQFF. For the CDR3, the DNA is TGTGCCAGCAGCTTAGGTTTACAGTTTTACAATGAGCAGTTCTTC.

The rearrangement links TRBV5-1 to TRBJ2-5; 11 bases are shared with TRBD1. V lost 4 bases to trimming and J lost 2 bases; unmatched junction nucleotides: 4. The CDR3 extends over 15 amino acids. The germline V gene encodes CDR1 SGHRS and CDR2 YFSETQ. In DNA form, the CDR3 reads TGCGCCAGCAGCGGGACAGGGGGTGAGCAAGAGACCCAGTACTTC. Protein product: CASSGTGGEQETQYF.

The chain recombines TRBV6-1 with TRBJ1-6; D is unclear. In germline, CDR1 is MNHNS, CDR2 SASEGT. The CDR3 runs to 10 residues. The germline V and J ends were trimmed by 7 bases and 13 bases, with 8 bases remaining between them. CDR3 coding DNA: TGTGCCAGCAAAGGGCCCCCCCTCCACTTT. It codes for CASKGPPLHF.

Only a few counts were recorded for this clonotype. The CDR3 bases are TGCAGTGCTAGGAACCCGTTGGATGAGCAGTTCTTC. Translation: CSARNPLDEQFF. The chain employs TRBV20-1 and TRBJ2-1, with unresolved D. The CDR3 is 12 residues long. CDR1 is DFQATT and CDR2 is SNEGSKA in the germline V gene (reference sequence). The ends were cut back, 3 bases at V and 8 bases at J, with 11 bases in the middle.

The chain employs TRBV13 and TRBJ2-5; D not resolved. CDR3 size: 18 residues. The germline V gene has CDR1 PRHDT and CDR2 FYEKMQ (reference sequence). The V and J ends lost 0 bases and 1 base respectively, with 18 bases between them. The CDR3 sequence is CASSLGRRHGRTQETQYF. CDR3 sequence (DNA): TGTGCCAGCAGCTTAGGCCGGCGTCACGGAAGAACCCAAGAGACCCAGTACTTC.

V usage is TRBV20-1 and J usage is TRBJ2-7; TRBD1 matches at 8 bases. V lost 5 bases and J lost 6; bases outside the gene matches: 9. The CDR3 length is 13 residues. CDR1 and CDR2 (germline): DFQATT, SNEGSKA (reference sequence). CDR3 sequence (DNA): TGCAGTGCTGAGGACAGGGAAGGGATCGAGCAGTACTTC. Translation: CSAEDREGIEQYF.